This TCR beta chain is drawn from a study of shared clonotypes between healthy human individuals. The method was immunoSEQ multiplex PCR; TCRdb's version includes in-frame clones alone and lacks a portion of them. Among about 1.9 million clones listed, around 93% were seen once. The study's findings and limits: Clonotypes that were shared across four donors made up around 5% of naive CD4 clonotypes. Researchers sampled blood only, noting tissue repertoires likely differ. Larger estimated richness was generally recorded for naive subsets relative to memory subsets. The low donor count limited represented genetic and exposure-history diversity.

Worth noting for this clone: What it binds is not known.

This CDR3 contains 15 residues. Per the germline V gene, CDR1 is MDHEN and CDR2 is SYDVKM. V lost 4 bases, J lost 5 bases, and 8 bases stayed unmatched. CD45RO-negative, CCR7-positively selected cells formed the naive CD8 fraction, excluding terminally differentiated effector memory CD45RA+ cells. This receptor was obtained from a man between 18 and 35 years old in good health. Some clones in this sample may be carry-over from other donors' samples. This chain uses TRBV28 with TRBJ2-7; 10 bases agree with TRBD1. Material for sequencing was naive CD8+ T cells from PBMCs. This chain's CDR3 is CASSSDRGGEHEQYF. In DNA form, the CDR3 reads TGTGCCAGCAGTTCGGACAGGGGGGGAGAGCACGAGCAGTACTTC. Full variable domain (rest looked up from reference TRBV28 and TRBJ2-7): DVKVTQSSRYLVKRTGEKVFLECVQDMDHENMFWYRQDPGLGLRLIYFSYDVKMKEKGDIPEGYSVSREKKERFSLILESASTNQTSMYLCASSSDRGGEHEQYFGPGTRLTVT.